This TCR beta chain was captured by sequencing in a study of neurological immune-mediated disorders. Whole-study findings and limits: HTLV-1-associated myelopathy had the most TCR clonal expansion, and multiple sclerosis had the least, less than healthy controls.

The sample's time point: longitudinal time-point 2. CDR1 is MNHEY, CDR2 SVGAGI, per germline. V lost 5 bases and J lost 2, with 10 bases in between. This CDR3 is built from 13 residues. This clonotype came up many times. Its antigen remains unknown. 5'RACE generated cDNA with 10-nucleotide random UMIs. TCRdb fed the 5' RACE reads into MiXCR, producing one record per CDR3 protein. The sample carries some 49,000 distinct CDR3 sequences, roughly 13% recorded once. The sample consisted of PBMCs. This chain links TRBV6-5 with TRBJ2-7, with D uncertain. This clonotype was obtained from a male donor with HTLV-1-associated myelopathy (HAM/TSP). CDR3 loop: CASSGRNTYEQYF. The CDR3 bases are TGTGCCAGCAGTGGACGGAATACCTACGAGCAGTACTTC.